This T cell receptor (beta chain) was identified during a study of blood T cell repertoires in COVID-19. Only in-frame clones appear in the TCRdb table, and some are missing; sequencing was by immunoSEQ multiplex PCR. The sample consists of approximately 330,000 clones, around 89% of them appearing once. The CDR3 totals 15 residues. V shed 2 bases, J shed 0 bases, and the junction held 4 bases outside the gene matches. Per germline, CDR1 SGHDN and CDR2 FVKESK. Sequenced sample: peripheral blood. The sequence was collected from a woman aged 40 to 50 with COVID-19, enrolled during active disease. This sequence joins TRBV14 and TRBJ2-7; 7 positions match TRBD2. CDR3 nucleotide sequence: TGTGCCAGCAGCCAAAGGGACTATCCCTCCTACGAGCAGTACTTC. It encodes CASSQRDYPSYEQYF.